The rows below give T cell receptor beta chains drawn from one sample of a study of T cell changes during pregnancy in multiple sclerosis. Repertoires were generated with immunoSEQ multiplex PCR, while TCRdb's copy carries only in-frame clones and drops some. The table lists approximately 65,000 clones, 85% to 95% of them singletons, with less than 4% in the top ten. The sequencing used CD8+ T cells from peripheral blood mononuclear cells, collected in the third trimester of pregnancy. The receptors were gathered from a female donor in good health, enrolled as a control in a pregnancy study. CDR3s include the opening cysteine and the closing phenylalanine or tryptophan. A D gene is named only where the DNA matches it firmly. Size is stated for part of the rows, as once, few or many counts, or as a class when the clone is expanded.

clone size	D gene	J gene	V gene	CDR3 DNA	CDR3 protein
.	.	TRBJ1-1	TRBV25-1	TGTGCCAGCAGTGAATATCCCTCCCCAGGGCTTCACACTGAAGCTTTCTTT	CASSEYPSPGLHTEAFF
.	TRBD1	TRBJ2-1	TRBV4-2	TGTGCCAGCAGCCCTAAGGGGGCCCCCCCCTACAATGAGCAGTTCTTC	CASSPKGAPPYNEQFF
.	.	TRBJ1-1	TRBV9	TGTGCCAGCAGCTCGCGGGGCTCGTTAATTGTGAACACTGAAGCTTTCTTT	CASSSRGSLIVNTEAFF
.	.	TRBJ2-7	TRBV12-5	TGTGCTAGTGGTTTGTACGTCGCGGACAACCCCTACGAGCAGTACTTC	CASGLYVADNPYEQYF
.	.	TRBJ2-3	TRBV4-3	TGCGCCAGCAGCCAAGTGGATTCAGGGCTAGATACGCAGTATTTT	CASSQVDSGLDTQYF
.	TRBD1	TRBJ1-4	TRBV7-9	TGTGCCAGCAGCTCCCCCGGACAGGGGATAAATGAAAAACTGTTTTTT	CASSSPGQGINEKLFF
.	.	TRBJ2-7	TRBV2	TGTGCCAACGTTGGAGTAGAATCCTACGAGCAGTACTTC	CANVGVESYEQYF
.	.	TRBJ2-5	TRBV7-9	TGTGCCAGCAGTCCTAGGCGGGATCTTAGGTACCAAGAGACCCAGTACTTC	CASSPRRDLRYQETQYF
.	TRBD1	TRBJ1-1	TRBV7-9	TGTGCCAGCAGGGCAGGACAGGGGGACATCCTGAACACTGAAGCTTTCTTT	CASRAGQGDILNTEAFF
.	TRBD1	TRBJ1-2	TRBV13	TGTGCCAGCAGTCCTAAGGGGGCACAGGGGAGTTCTGGCTACACCTTC	CASSPKGAQGSSGYTF
once	TRBD2	TRBJ2-3	TRBV27	TGTGCCAGCAGTCACCTCCGAGTAGCGGGGGTTGGGAACACAGATACGCAGTATTTT	CASSHLRVAGVGNTDTQYF
once	.	TRBJ2-7	TRBV29-1	TGCAGCGTTGAAGAGGTAGCAACCTACGAGCAGTACTTC	CSVEEVATYEQYF
.	TRBD1	TRBJ1-1	TRBV2	TGTGCCAGCAGTGAGTCGGGACAGGATACATTCGTAGGAGAAGCTTTCTTT	CASSESGQDTFVGEAFF
.	.	TRBJ1-2	TRBV7-2	TGTGCCAGCAGACCCACAGTTCAGCCCTATGGCTACACCTTC	CASRPTVQPYGYTF
.	.	TRBJ1-1	TRBV30	TGTGCCTGGACCGTACTTGGTAGCACTGAAGCTTTCTTT	CAWTVLGSTEAFF
.	TRBD1	TRBJ1-4	TRBV30	TGTGCCTGGAGTGGACTACAGGGGATAGGGGAAAAACTGTTTTTT	CAWSGLQGIGEKLFF
.	.	TRBJ1-5	TRBV6-6	TGTGCCAGCAGTTACGCAGGGATCAATCAGCCCCAGCATTTT	CASSYAGINQPQHF
once	.	TRBJ2-7	TRBV5-1	TGCGCCAGCAGCTCTCGTCAGGCACCCTACGAGCAGTACTTC	CASSSRQAPYEQYF
.	TRBD2	TRBJ2-3	TRBV5-1	TGCGCCAGCGGTTTCCTGGCGGGGGGGCGGGATACGCAGTATTTT	CASGFLAGGRDTQYF
.	TRBD1	TRBJ1-2	TRBV19	TGTGCCAGTCTAGGGGGACAGGGGATCGGCTACACCTTC	CASLGGQGIGYTF
.	.	TRBJ1-2	TRBV5-5	TGTGCCAGCAGCTTGGCCGACAGAAACGATGGCTACACCTTC	CASSLADRNDGYTF
.	.	TRBJ1-2	TRBV7-9	TGTGCCAGCAGCCATGACAGCACAACTAACTATGGCTACACCTTC	CASSHDSTTNYGYTF
.	TRBD1	TRBJ2-1	TRBV27	TGTGCCAGCAGTATAGACAGGGGCTTTAACAATGAGCAGTTCTTC	CASSIDRGFNNEQFF